This T cell receptor (beta chain) was captured in a study of shared clonotypes between healthy human individuals. TCRdb's table, derived via immunoSEQ multiplex PCR, lists solely in-frame clones and lacks some. The repertoire holds approximately 710,000 clones, with around 90% as singletons. This clone was counted a few times. Its antigen is not known. Study-wide results and caveats: Against clonotypes common to all four donors, non-shared ones had lower generation probabilities. For naive CD4 cells, 4% to 5% of clonotypes were shared across a handful of donors.

The CDR3 loop spans 15 amino acids. CDR1 is LNHDA, CDR2 SQIVND, per germline (reference sequence). Trimming shortened V by 7 bases and J by 2 bases, and 16 bases separated the two germline ends. Specimen: memory CD8+ T cells from PBMCs. Subset noted: CD45RO+ cells pooled with CCR7-negative TemRA cells. V gene TRBV19 combines with J gene TRBJ2-3; no clear D gene. The TCR was taken from a man aged 18-30 years in good health. Some clones in this sample may be carry-over from other donors' samples. CDR3 loop: CASIPPDAPTDTQYF. DNA for the CDR3: TGTGCCAGTATTCCCCCCGACGCGCCCACAGATACGCAGTATTTT. The full variable domain, in which reference TRBV19 and TRBJ2-3 provide the parts outside the CDR3, is DGGITQSPKYLFRKEGQNVTLSCEQNLNHDAMYWYRQDPGQGLRLIYYSQIVNDFQKGDIAEGYSVSREKKESFPLTVTSAQKNPTAFYLCASIPPDAPTDTQYFGPGTRLTVL.